These 27 T cell receptor beta chains share one sample of origin, sequenced in a study of beta chain features in type 1 diabetes. The investigators reverse transcribed all of the isolated RNA, so they sequenced expressed TCRB transcripts. Produced via immunoSEQ multiplex PCR; TCRdb's table is partial and in-frame only. Here the sample spans fewer than 650,000 clones, about a sixth being singletons. Input material: naive CD4+ T cells from blood. The receptors originated from a man aged 18 to 29 in good health.

This chain connects TRBV2 to TRBJ1-5, with a weak D call TRBD1 (5 bases). V was pared by 6 bases and J by 0 bases, with 9 bases between. The CDR3 sequence is 14 residues long. Germline CDR1 reads SNHLY; CDR2 reads FYNNEI. CDR3 in DNA: TGTGCCAGCAGGGGGACGGCTAGCAATCAGCCCCAGCATTTT. Protein product: CASRGTASNQPQHF.

The chain employs TRBV6-5 and TRBJ2-3; tentative D call: TRBD2 (7 bases). Looked up from germline, CDR1 is MNHEY and CDR2 is SVGAGI. The V and J ends lost 0 bases and 5 bases respectively, with 12 bases between them. The CDR3 is made up of 15 amino acids. The CDR3 sequence: CASSYSGGAKDTQYF. CDR3 sequence (DNA): TGTGCCAGCAGTTACTCTGGGGGGGCCAAAGATACGCAGTATTTT.

V is TRBV11-3 and J is TRBJ2-1; TRBD1 matches 8 bases. The CDR3 loop spans 15 amino acids. Trimming at V came to 4 bases and at J to 4 bases, leaving 6 bases not matched to a gene. The germline V gene encodes CDR1 SGHNT and CDR2 YENEEA. The CDR3 is CASSSRGPYYNEQFF. CDR3 coding DNA: TGTGCCAGCAGCTCCAGGGGGCCTTATTACAATGAGCAGTTCTTC. The full variable domain, its missing parts supplied by reference TRBV11-3 and TRBJ2-1, is EAGVVQSPRYKIIEKKQPVAFWCNPISGHNTLYWYLQNLGQGPELLIRYENEEAVDDSQLPKDRFSAERLKGVDSTLKIQPAELGDSAVYLCASSSRGPYYNEQFFGPGTRLTVL.

This clone showed up just a few times. The chain joins TRBV5-1 to TRBJ2-1; 11 positions agree with TRBD2. The length of the CDR3 is 16 residues. Germline V gives CDR1 SGHRS, CDR2 YFSETQ. V shed 6 bases and J 8 bases; nucleotides not matched to a gene: 13. The CDR3 reads CASTPQLAGVVDEQFF. The CDR3 nucleotides read TGCGCCAGCACCCCGCAACTAGCGGGAGTCGTCGATGAGCAGTTCTTC.

This clone was observed a handful of times. The V call is TRBV4-1, the J call TRBJ2-1, with 8 nucleotides matching TRBD2. This CDR3 has 16 amino acids. Trimming removed 4 bases from V and 4 bases from J; junction bases left unmatched: 9. Germline V gene data show CDR1 as MGHRA and CDR2 as YSYEKL. CDR3 in amino acids: CASSPYGRARYNEQFF. In nucleotides, the CDR3 is TGCGCCAGCAGCCCGTACGGGAGGGCGAGGTACAATGAGCAGTTCTTC.

This clone was detected a few times. This chain joins TRBV30 and TRBJ2-5; tentatively, D is TRBD2 (5 bases). Trimming pared 2 bases from V and 4 bases from J, leaving 11 bases between. CDR3 length: 13 residues. CDR1 is GTSNPN, CDR2 SVGIG, per germline (reference sequence). The DNA for the CDR3 is TGTGCCTGGAGTAAGTCCGGGGTAGAGACCCAGTACTTC. Translated, it gives CAWSKSGVETQYF.

In its sample, this clone was seen a few times. At one end, the junction sequence differs from germline, possibly due to a read error. The chain joins TRBV30 to TRBJ1-6; tentative D call: TRBD1 (6 bases). Germline assignment: CDR1 GTSNPN and CDR2 SVGIG (reference sequence). This CDR3 is 11 amino acids long. The CDR3 coding sequence is TGTGCCTGGAGCCAACAGGGAATCCCCTTCTTT. Translated: CAWSQQGIPFF.

The genes are TRBV2 and TRBJ2-7; TRBD1 matches 8 bases. Trimming at V came to 5 bases and at J to 2 bases, leaving 5 bases not matched to a gene. In germline, CDR1 is SNHLY, CDR2 FYNNEI. The CDR3 is 14 residues long. The CDR3 protein is CASSITQGAYEQYF. The CDR3 bases are TGTGCCAGCAGTATCACACAGGGGGCCTACGAGCAGTACTTC.

This clone turned up a few times. The gene calls are TRBV9 and TRBJ2-5, with D perhaps TRBD2 (6 bases). Trimming pared 0 bases from V and 3 bases from J, leaving 9 bases between. The germline V gene has CDR1 SGDLS and CDR2 YYNGEE. The CDR3 extends over 14 amino acids. The CDR3 is CASSVVGGKETQYF. The CDR3 DNA is TGTGCCAGCAGCGTAGTCGGCGGGAAAGAGACCCAGTACTTC.

This clone has a handful of counts. The CDR3, as DNA: TGTGCCAGCAAGCTTAGGACTAGCGCTTCGATAAGCTCCTACGAGCAGTACTTC. This translates into CASKLRTSASISSYEQYF. J is TRBJ2-7 and V is TRBV2; 9 bases agree with TRBD2. Germline-derived CDR1 and CDR2 are SNHLY and FYNNEI. V shed 7 bases, J shed 0 bases, and the junction held 16 bases outside the gene matches. This CDR3 is 18 amino acids long.

This clone has just a few counts. The chain links TRBV7-2 to TRBJ2-1, with D unclear. V dropped 4 bases and J dropped 2 bases, with 9 bases sitting between them. CDR1 SGHTA and CDR2 FQGNSA come from the germline V gene. The length of the CDR3 is 14 residues. The CDR3 DNA reads TGTGCCAGCAGCTCGGGTGCAGCCTACAATGAGCAGTTCTTC. Protein: CASSSGAAYNEQFF.

The rearrangement links TRBV18 to TRBJ2-7; D perhaps matches TRBD2 (8 bases). V dropped 6 bases and J dropped 3 bases, with 15 bases sitting between them. Germline-derived CDR1 and CDR2 are KGHSH and LQKENI. The CDR3 extends over 14 amino acids. The CDR3 DNA follows: TGTGCCAGCTCCCGGGAGGGGGCGGACTACGAGCAGTACTTC. It translates to CASSREGADYEQYF.

This chain uses TRBV7-3 with TRBJ2-3, with D possibly TRBD1 on 5 matching bases. The CDR3 loop spans 13 amino acids. CDR1 is SGHTA and CDR2 is FQGTGA in the germline V gene. Between the trimmed V and J ends, which lost 0 bases and 6 bases, there was a span of 7 bases. The CDR3 DNA sequence: TGTGCCAGCAGCTTAACGTACAGGGATACGCAGTATTTT. Its translation is CASSLTYRDTQYF.

This clone was counted only a few times. The chain recombines TRBV11-2 with TRBJ2-7; D call uncertain. Trimming took off 5 bases at V and 6 bases at J, with 14 bases between the two ends. The CDR3 spans 13 residues. Germline CDR1 SGHAT, CDR2 FQNNGV. In nucleotides, the CDR3 is TGTGCCAGCAGCCCTATCGAGCTGGTCGAGCAGTACTTC. Translation gives CASSPIELVEQYF.

This clone was recorded a few times. The chain recombines TRBV20-1 with TRBJ1-5, with D unclear. CDR1 DFQATT and CDR2 SNEGSKA come from the germline V gene (reference sequence). Trimming shortened V by 3 bases and J by 11 bases, and 11 bases separated the two germline ends. CDR3 length: 11 amino acids. The CDR3 here is CSASGEGTQHF. The CDR3 DNA follows: TGCAGTGCTAGTGGGGAGGGAACCCAGCATTTT.

The chain combines TRBV6-4 with TRBJ2-6, with 12 nucleotides matching TRBD2. This CDR3 contains 18 residues. The ends lost 6 bases at V and 0 bases at J; junction bases unmatched: 6. Per germline, CDR1 MRHNA and CDR2 SNTAGT. This CDR3 is CASSRTSGTSSGANVLTF. CDR3 DNA: TGTGCCAGCAGCCGGACTAGCGGGACCTCCTCTGGGGCCAACGTCCTGACTTTC.

In this sample, this clone turned up a few times. J is TRBJ2-1 and V is TRBV30; 7 nucleotides align to TRBD1. This CDR3 region has 15 residues. The germline V gene encodes CDR1 GTSNPN and CDR2 SVGIG (reference sequence). The J segment lost 3 bases and the V segment lost 7 bases, leaving 12 bases of the junction unmatched. Here the CDR3 DNA reads TGTGCCTTAGAAACGGGACAGCCCATCTACAATGAGCAGTTCTTC. This encodes CALETGQPIYNEQFF. The whole variable domain, remainder taken from reference TRBV30 and TRBJ2-1, is SQTIHQWPATLVQPVGSPLSLECTVEGTSNPNLYWYRQAAGRGLQLLFYSVGIGQISSEVPQNLSASRPQDRQFILSSKKLLLSDSGFYLCALETGQPIYNEQFFGPGTRLTVL.

This chain uses TRBV7-9 with TRBJ2-6, with 8 bases identical to TRBD2. With V trimmed by 2 bases and J by 1 base, 4 bases remained unmatched. The germline V gene encodes CDR1 SEHNR and CDR2 FQNEAQ (reference sequence). The CDR3 has 17 residues. CDR3 nucleotide sequence: TGTGCCAGCAGCTTAAGCGGGAGAGTATCTGGGGCCAACGTCCTGACTTTC. Translation: CASSLSGRVSGANVLTF.

The rearrangement links TRBV10-3 to TRBJ1-2; D is unclear. The CDR3 has 11 amino acids. V was pared by 8 bases and J by 8 bases, with 12 bases between. Germline assignment: CDR1 ENHRY and CDR2 SYGVKD. The CDR3 reads CAIEGVEGYTF. CDR3 bases: TGTGCCATCGAAGGAGTTGAGGGCTACACCTTC.

This clone was seen more than once but under ten times. The V gene is TRBV28, the J gene TRBJ2-3; 9 bases match TRBD1. The junction had 10 bases not matched to a gene; V was cut back by 5 bases and J by 10 bases. CDR3 size: 14 residues. The germline CDR1 and CDR2 sequences are MDHEN and SYDVKM. CDR3 nucleotide sequence: TGTGCCAGCAGTCCTCGGACAGGGGACGATCCGCAGTATTTT. Amino acid sequence: CASSPRTGDDPQYF. The full variable domain, completed using reference TRBV28 and TRBJ2-3, is DVKVTQSSRYLVKRTGEKVFLECVQDMDHENMFWYRQDPGLGLRLIYFSYDVKMKEKGDIPEGYSVSREKKERFSLILESASTNQTSMYLCASSPRTGDDPQYFGPGTRLTVL.

J is TRBJ2-3 and V is TRBV11-1, with 7 bases aligning to TRBD2. The V segment lost 3 bases and the J segment 2 bases; nucleotides outside the gene matches: 8. The CDR3 has 16 residues. CDR1 is SGHAT and CDR2 is FQDESV in the germline V gene (reference sequence). CDR3: CASSLYPGGNTDTQYF. The CDR3 coding sequence is TGTGCCAGCAGCTTGTATCCGGGAGGAAACACAGATACGCAGTATTTT.

The V gene is TRBV5-4, the J gene TRBJ2-4; TRBD2 aligns across 8 bases. V lost 0 bases and J lost 2; bases outside the gene matches: 4. Germline CDR1 SGHNT, CDR2 YYREEE (reference sequence). This CDR3 has 16 amino acids. The CDR3 loop is CASSLAGGLTKNIQYF. The CDR3 DNA follows: TGTGCCAGCAGCTTGGCGGGAGGGCTAACCAAAAACATTCAGTACTTC.

This chain uses TRBV4-3 with TRBJ1-6; D gene uncertain. The germline V and J ends were trimmed by 4 bases and 5 bases, with 9 bases remaining between them. CDR3 length: 14 residues. CDR1 LGHNA and CDR2 YSLEER come from the germline V gene. This CDR3 reads CASSRGRDNSPLHF. CDR3 bases: TGCGCCAGCAGCCGAGGGAGGGATAATTCACCCCTCCACTTT.

This clone occurred a few times. This CDR3 is CASSLERDRDNEQFF. The CDR3 bases are TGCGCCAGCAGCTTGGAGCGAGACAGGGACAATGAGCAGTTCTTC. This sequence joins TRBV5-1 and TRBJ2-1; 7 positions agree with TRBD1. Trimming at V came to 0 bases and at J to 5 bases, leaving 5 bases not matched to a gene. Germline V gene lookup returns CDR1 SGHRS and CDR2 YFSETQ. The length of the CDR3 is 15 residues.

This clone was seen repeatedly, ten times or more. The chain links TRBV21-1 to TRBJ2-4; the D call of TRBD1 is as the table states it, not checked on the DNA. TRBV21-1 is tagged as a pseudogene. The CDR3 is made up of 16 amino acids. The CDR3 DNA reads TGTGCCAGCAGCAAAGCCAGGGCCCTAGCCAAAAACATTCAGTACTTC. Its protein is CASSKARALAKNIQYF.

This rearrangement joins TRBV9 to TRBJ2-5, with D hard to call. Between the trimmed V and J ends, which lost 0 bases and 3 bases, there was a span of 12 bases. The CDR3 spans 15 residues. Germline V gene data show CDR1 as SGDLS and CDR2 as YYNGEE. Here the CDR3 DNA reads TGTGCCAGCAGCGTAGCTGGGCATTTAAAAGAGACCCAGTACTTC. Its protein is CASSVAGHLKETQYF.

This clone was counted between two and nine times. The chain employs TRBV30 and TRBJ1-6; D may be TRBD1 (5 bases). The germline gives CDR1 GTSNPN, CDR2 SVGIG (reference sequence). V shed 4 bases and J shed 0 bases, with 16 bases lying between them. This CDR3 comprises 17 residues. The CDR3 protein is CAWKAGPVSSYNSPLHF. The CDR3 region has the DNA TGTGCCTGGAAAGCGGGGCCCGTTAGCTCCTATAATTCACCCCTCCACTTT.